These 8 T cell receptor beta chains share one sample of origin, sequenced in a study of identical twins. From the 5' RACE reads, TCRdb called clonotypes with MiXCR, one entry per CDR3 protein. The sample carries 150,000 or so distinct CDR3 sequences, 3.5% recorded once. The specimen sequenced was memory T cells sorted from blood. The source is a man aged 18 to 29 in good health.

This clonotype was observed many times. The chain links TRBV20-1 to TRBJ2-5; 11 bases line up with TRBD2. With 1 base clipped from V and 3 bases from J, the junction kept 1 base outside the gene matches. This CDR3 has 14 amino acids. CDR1 and CDR2 from the germline V gene are DFQATT and SNEGSKA (reference sequence). CDR3 residues: CSARGLAGKETQYF. The CDR3, as DNA: TGCAGTGCTAGAGGACTAGCGGGAAAAGAGACCCAGTACTTC.

This clonotype was found many times. This chain connects TRBV20-1 to TRBJ2-3; 9 bases match TRBD1. Germline V gene lookup returns CDR1 DFQATT and CDR2 SNEGSKA (reference sequence). This CDR3 is 14 amino acids long. V was clipped by 3 bases and J by 3 bases; unmatched bases: 4. In DNA form, the CDR3 reads TGCAGTGCTAGCGGGACAGGGCGGACAGATACGCAGTATTTT. As protein: CSASGTGRTDTQYF.

This clonotype was seen repeatedly, ten times or more. The CDR3 DNA follows: TGTGCCAGCTTGGCAGAACAGGGCTACACCTTC. It yields the protein CASLAEQGYTF. This rearrangement joins TRBV6-1 to TRBJ1-2; D is unclear. This CDR3 is 11 amino acids long. Germline CDR1 is MNHNS and CDR2 is SASEGT. The V end lost 8 bases, the J end lost 8 bases, and 12 bases lay between the germline ends.

This clonotype has only a few counts. This sequence joins TRBV2 and TRBJ1-6; D unresolved. CDR1 and CDR2 (germline): SNHLY, FYNNEI. The length of the CDR3 is 13 residues. V lost 6 bases, J lost 14 bases, and 17 bases lay in between. In DNA form, the CDR3 reads TGTGCCAGCAGCGAGAGAATCGGCTCAGCCCTCCACTTT. Translation gives CASSERIGSALHF.

This clonotype has at least ten counts. The gene calls are TRBV12-3 or TRBV12-4 and TRBJ2-7, with TRBD1 matching 9 bases. CDR3 length equals 14 residues. With 4 bases clipped from V and 1 base from J, the junction kept 2 bases outside the gene matches. CDR3 DNA sequence: TGTGCCAGCAGTTCCGGGACAGGGTCCTACGAGCAGTACGTC. Protein product: CASSSGTGSYEQYV.

Ten or more counts support this clonotype. Written as DNA, the CDR3 is TGTGCCAGCAGCCCACCCTTCAGGATGGGGAACATTCAGTACTTC. Translated, it gives CASSPPFRMGNIQYF. V and J are TRBV7-9 and TRBJ2-4; the D is unclear. Germline loops: CDR1 SEHNR, CDR2 FQNEAQ (reference sequence). V was cut by 5 bases and J by 7 bases, with 18 bases left in between. The CDR3 covers 15 residues.

In this sample, this clonotype turned up many times. The gene calls are TRBV20-1 and TRBJ2-1; 10 nucleotides line up with TRBD2. The trim removed 5 bases at V and 6 bases at J, leaving 7 bases unmatched. CDR3 size: 14 residues. Germline V lookup: CDR1 DFQATT, CDR2 SNEGSKA (reference sequence). CDR3 DNA sequence: TGCAGTGCTTCAAGCGGGAGGGCTGGCAATGAGCAGTTCTTC. Translated, it gives CSASSGRAGNEQFF.

This clonotype was observed at least ten times. The rearrangement joins TRBV14 to TRBJ2-7, with TRBD1 matching 7 bases. This CDR3 is 14 amino acids long. CDR1 is SGHDN and CDR2 is FVKESK in the germline V gene. Unmatched junction bases numbered 5, after V lost 4 bases and J lost 2 bases. CDR3 amino acids: CASSPYRGTYEQYF. CDR3 nucleotide sequence: TGTGCCAGCAGCCCATACAGGGGAACCTACGAGCAGTACTTC.